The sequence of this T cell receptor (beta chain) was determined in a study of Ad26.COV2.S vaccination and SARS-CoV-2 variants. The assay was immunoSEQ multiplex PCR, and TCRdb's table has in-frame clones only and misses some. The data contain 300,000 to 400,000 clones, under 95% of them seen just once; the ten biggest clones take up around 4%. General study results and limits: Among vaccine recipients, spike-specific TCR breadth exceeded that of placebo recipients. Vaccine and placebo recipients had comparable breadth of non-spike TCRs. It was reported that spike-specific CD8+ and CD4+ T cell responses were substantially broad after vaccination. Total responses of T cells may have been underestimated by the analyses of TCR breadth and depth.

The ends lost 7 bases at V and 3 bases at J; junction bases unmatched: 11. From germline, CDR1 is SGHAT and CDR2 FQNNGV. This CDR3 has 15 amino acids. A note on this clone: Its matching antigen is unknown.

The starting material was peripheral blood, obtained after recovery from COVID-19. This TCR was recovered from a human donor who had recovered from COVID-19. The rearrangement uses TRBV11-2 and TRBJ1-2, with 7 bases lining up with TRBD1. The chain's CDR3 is CASKAGGPLDYGYTF. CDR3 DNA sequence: TGTGCCAGCAAGGCAGGGGGTCCCCTAGACTATGGCTACACCTTC.